These 25 T cell receptor beta chains were sequenced from one sample in a study of T-cell reconstitution after alpha-beta-depleted transplantation in children. Preparation of the TCRbeta library used unique molecular identifiers. TCRdb redid the calling of the PCR reads with MiXCR, one entry per CDR3 protein. This sample has 500,000 to 650,000 distinct CDR3 sequences, with 10% to 15% found just once. This specimen was PBMCs, mostly from graft donor cells, taken 360 days after TCRalphabeta/CD19-depleted stem cell transplant. The receptor source for this set is a male patient under 18 who had a stem cell transplant for acute myeloid leukemia, so the T cells may come from the graft donor.

V and J are TRBV29-1 and TRBJ2-6, with D tentatively TRBD1 (5 bases). Germline CDR1 and CDR2: SQVTM and ANQGSEA. Trimming took off 3 bases at V and 1 base at J, with 10 bases between the two ends. This CDR3 comprises 15 residues. The CDR3 protein is CSVDRTLSGANVLTF. CDR3 in DNA: TGCAGCGTTGACAGGACACTTTCTGGGGCCAACGTCCTGACTTTC.

The chain couples TRBV6-2 or TRBV6-3 to TRBJ2-1; TRBD1 might be the D (5 bases). Germline CDR1 reads MNHEY; CDR2 reads SVGEGT. Trimming removed 5 bases at V and 5 bases at J, with 16 bases between. This CDR3 is 15 amino acids long. The CDR3 is CASSPPVLGDNEQFF. The CDR3 DNA sequence: TGTGCCAGCAGTCCTCCAGTATTAGGGGACAATGAGCAGTTCTTC.

This chain joins TRBV4-2 and TRBJ2-3; the match to TRBD2 covers 14 bases. This CDR3 contains 19 residues. Losses at the gene ends were 5 bases for V and 4 bases for J; bases not matched to a gene: 14. Germline lookup yields CDR1 LGHNA and CDR2 YNFKEQ. This CDR3 is CASSSVGTSGSGGADTQYF. The CDR3 region has the DNA TGTGCCAGCAGCTCCGTCGGGACTAGCGGGAGCGGAGGCGCAGATACGCAGTATTTT.

The chain recombines TRBV13 with TRBJ2-7; TRBD2 might be the D (6 bases). V was trimmed by 5 bases and J by 1 base, leaving 12 bases between them. There are 14 residues in the CDR3. The germline V gene encodes CDR1 PRHDT and CDR2 FYEKMQ (reference sequence). The CDR3 DNA follows: TGTGCCAGCAGCCCCCACGGGGGATCCTACGAGCAGTACTTC. Translation: CASSPHGGSYEQYF.

CDR3 nucleotides: TGCGCCAGCAGCTTGCCTAGCGAACGCGGAGAGACCCAGTACTTC. Translated, it gives CASSLPSERGETQYF. V and J are TRBV5-1 and TRBJ2-5, with D perhaps TRBD2 (6 bases). CDR3 length equals 15 residues. Trimming removed 1 base from V and 4 bases from J, with 14 bases in between. Germline CDR1 and CDR2: SGHRS and YFSETQ.

This clonotype was seen only a few times. The chain employs TRBV12-3 or TRBV12-4 and TRBJ1-5; tentative D call: TRBD1 (6 bases). Trimming shortened V by 5 bases and J by 5 bases, and 13 bases separated the two germline ends. This CDR3 is built from 14 residues. The CDR3 here is CASSHTGNDQPQHF. The CDR3 DNA reads TGTGCCAGCAGTCATACAGGGAACGATCAGCCCCAGCATTTT.

This clonotype was seen many times. The rearrangement uses TRBV12-3 or TRBV12-4 and TRBJ2-7; D possibly corresponds to TRBD1 (6 bases). The CDR3 length is 12 residues. V was cut by 11 bases and J by 6 bases, with 17 bases left in between. The CDR3 DNA follows: TGTGCCCATAACGCAGGGGTCGGCGAGCAGTACTTC. It translates to CAHNAGVGEQYF.

There are a few counts of this clonotype. The V gene is TRBV4-3, the J gene TRBJ1-1; no definite D call. The germline CDR1 and CDR2 sequences are LGHNA and YSLEER. Trimming stripped 5 bases from V and 0 bases from J, with 7 bases between. CDR3 length: 13 residues. CDR3 in DNA: TGCGCCAGCAGCACGAGGGTGAACACTGAAGCTTTCTTT. As protein: CASSTRVNTEAFF.

This clonotype was recorded a few times. This chain connects TRBV7-2 to TRBJ2-3, with 9 nucleotides matching TRBD1. The CDR3 loop spans 15 amino acids. V lost 3 bases and J lost 4; bases outside the gene matches: 5. Germline V gene sequence: CDR1 SGHTA, CDR2 FQGNSA. As DNA, the CDR3 is TGTGCCAGCAGCTTGGGACAGGGAATTCCAGATACGCAGTATTTT. Translated: CASSLGQGIPDTQYF.

The table lists this clonotype with many counts. The V gene is TRBV3-1, the J gene TRBJ2-1; 9 bases match TRBD1. The CDR3 has 15 amino acids. J lost 5 bases, V lost 4 bases, and 6 bases had no gene match. Germline loops: CDR1 LGHDT, CDR2 YNNKEL (reference sequence). The CDR3 loop is CASSRRGQGNNEQFF. The CDR3 nucleotides read TGTGCCAGCAGCCGACGGGGACAGGGTAACAATGAGCAGTTCTTC.

This clonotype has at least ten counts. V is TRBV20-1 and J is TRBJ2-7, with 7 bases identical to TRBD1. The junction had 8 bases not matched to a gene; V was cut back by 3 bases and J by 3 bases. The length of the CDR3 is 14 residues. Looked up from germline, CDR1 is DFQATT and CDR2 is SNEGSKA (reference sequence). This chain's CDR3 is CSARDTRGSYEQYF. Here the CDR3 DNA reads TGCAGTGCTAGGGATACCAGGGGGAGCTACGAGCAGTACTTC.

This clonotype came up many times. The J gene is TRBJ2-7, the V gene TRBV28; unclear D gene. V gave up 6 bases and J gave up 3 bases, with 18 bases separating them. The CDR3 extends over 15 amino acids. Germline V gene sequence: CDR1 MDHEN, CDR2 SYDVKM. In nucleotides, the CDR3 is TGTGCCAGCAGCCAGGCAGCGATGAGGTTCTACGAGCAGTACTTC. It translates to CASSQAAMRFYEQYF.

This clonotype was counted at least ten times. The genes are TRBV25-1 and TRBJ2-3; 9 bases are a match to TRBD1. Trimming cost V 6 bases and J 1 base; bases outside gene matches: 5. Germline CDR1 MGHDK, CDR2 SYGVNS. The CDR3 covers 15 residues. The CDR3 nucleotides are TGTGCCAGCAGATTCCGGGACAGGGGCACAGATACGCAGTATTTT. Translated: CASRFRDRGTDTQYF.

Ten or more counts support this clonotype. This rearrangement joins TRBV12-3 or TRBV12-4 to TRBJ2-1; D unclear. The CDR3 is 14 residues long. Deletions cut 6 bases from V and 5 bases from J, with 14 bases between. The CDR3 loop is CASSPPGVHNEQFF. In DNA, the CDR3 is TGTGCCAGCAGCCCCCCCGGTGTTCACAATGAGCAGTTCTTC.

The rearrangement links TRBV18 to TRBJ2-7, with D unclear. Per the germline V gene, CDR1 is KGHSH and CDR2 is LQKENI. The V end was cut by 3 bases, the J end by 1 base, with 16 bases between. The CDR3 loop spans 16 amino acids. The CDR3 region is CASSPSAGSQSYEQYF. The CDR3 nucleotides read TGTGCCAGCTCACCGTCTGCAGGAAGTCAGTCCTACGAGCAGTACTTC.

The rearrangement links TRBV28 to TRBJ1-4; 8 nucleotides align to TRBD1. Germline CDR1 MDHEN, CDR2 SYDVKM. There are 15 residues in the CDR3. V trimming: 6 bases; J trimming: 3 bases; junction bases outside the gene matches: 6. The CDR3 here is CASREQGAANEKLFF. The CDR3 DNA reads TGTGCCAGCAGAGAGCAGGGGGCCGCTAATGAAAAACTGTTTTTT.

This clonotype has a handful of counts. V gene TRBV28 combines with J gene TRBJ2-5; D not resolved. Germline loops: CDR1 MDHEN, CDR2 SYDVKM. The CDR3 has 13 amino acids. Trimming stripped 9 bases from V and 3 bases from J, with 14 bases between. The CDR3 sequence: CASCTDIEETQYF. The DNA for the CDR3 is TGTGCCAGTTGTACCGACATCGAAGAGACCCAGTACTTC.

Many counts were recorded for this clonotype. The rearrangement joins TRBV12-3 or TRBV12-4 to TRBJ2-7; 8 nucleotides agree with TRBD1. The CDR3 has 15 residues. The junction had 12 bases not matched to a gene; V was cut back by 5 bases and J by 6 bases. CDR3 loop: CASSPLTDRAGEQYF. The CDR3 DNA reads TGTGCCAGCAGTCCTCTTACGGACAGGGCGGGCGAGCAGTACTTC.

The chain has TRBV5-4 and TRBJ2-1; 7 bases are a match to TRBD2. The germline V gene has CDR1 SGHNT and CDR2 YYREEE (reference sequence). V shed 0 bases and J 8 bases; nucleotides not matched to a gene: 5. The CDR3 runs to 14 residues. The CDR3 here is CASSLGTGGYEQFF. The CDR3 bases are TGTGCCAGCAGCTTGGGAACGGGAGGCTATGAGCAGTTCTTC.

This clonotype was detected many times. The chain combines TRBV18 with TRBJ2-2; D not resolved. Trimming removed 0 bases from V and 4 bases from J, with 12 bases in between. Germline CDR1 is KGHSH and CDR2 is LQKENI. The CDR3 covers 16 residues. CDR3 protein: CASSPPIGPATGELFF. As DNA, the CDR3 is TGTGCCAGCTCACCACCAATCGGTCCGGCCACCGGGGAGCTGTTTTTT.

The rearrangement links TRBV7-6 to TRBJ2-1, with D tentatively TRBD2 (5 bases). The CDR3 is 13 residues long. V was shortened by 1 base and J by 8 bases, with 9 bases between the two germline ends. CDR1 is SGHVS, CDR2 FNYEAQ, per germline. The CDR3 DNA follows: TGTGCCAGCAGCTTAGACGGGATCGATGAGCAGTTCTTC. This gives the protein CASSLDGIDEQFF.

This CDR3 is CASSLSLAGAKNIQYF. In DNA, the CDR3 is TGTGCCAGCAGTTTATCTCTAGCGGGAGCCAAAAACATTCAGTACTTC. This rearrangement joins TRBV27 to TRBJ2-4; 8 bases line up with TRBD2. The V and J ends lost 0 bases and 0 bases, in that order; junction bases with no gene match: 1. The CDR3 has 16 amino acids. CDR1 is MNHEY and CDR2 is SMNVEV in the germline V gene (reference sequence).

The chain carries TRBV7-9 and TRBJ2-1; the match to TRBD2 covers 11 bases. The CDR3 is made up of 17 amino acids. J was trimmed by 7 bases and V by 2 bases; bases with no gene match: 10. Germline-derived CDR1 and CDR2 are SEHNR and FQNEAQ (reference sequence). This CDR3 reads CASSLSFGLAGLNEQFF. CDR3 sequence (DNA): TGTGCCAGCAGCTTAAGTTTTGGACTAGCGGGTCTTAATGAGCAGTTCTTC.

This clonotype occurred a few times. The V call is TRBV11-2, the J call TRBJ1-1; D is possibly TRBD1 (6 bases). The CDR3 sequence is 13 residues long. CDR1 and CDR2 (germline): SGHAT, FQNNGV. Trimming shortened V by 1 base and J by 8 bases, and 11 bases separated the two germline ends. The CDR3 coding sequence is TGTGCCAGCAGCTTAGGTTCCGGGACAGAAGCTTTCTTT. Translated: CASSLGSGTEAFF.

In its sample, this clonotype is medium-sized. The J gene is TRBJ2-1, the V gene TRBV12-3 or TRBV12-4, with 8 bases lining up with TRBD2. The J segment lost 2 bases and the V segment lost 5 bases, leaving 2 bases of the junction unmatched. There are 14 residues in the CDR3. The CDR3 sequence: CASSSGRAYNEQFF. DNA for the CDR3: TGTGCCAGCAGTAGCGGGAGAGCCTACAATGAGCAGTTCTTC.